Presented here are 10 T cell receptor beta chains from one specimen sequenced in a study of blood T cell repertoires in COVID-19. Measured with immunoSEQ multiplex PCR; TCRdb has only the in-frame clones, and not every one. The sample includes approximately 350,000 clones, roughly 90% seen only once; the top ten take 1.2%. The sequenced sample consisted of peripheral blood. The receptors come from a man between 40 and 49 years old with acute or convalescent COVID-19.

The rearrangement uses TRBV4-2 and TRBJ2-3; the match to TRBD2 covers 9 bases. V lost 1 base to trimming and J lost 2 bases; unmatched junction nucleotides: 4. Germline V gives CDR1 LGHNA, CDR2 YNFKEQ. This CDR3 contains 16 residues. This chain's CDR3 is CASSQVERGDTDTQYF. The CDR3 bases are TGTGCCAGCAGCCAAGTAGAGCGGGGGGACACAGATACGCAGTATTTT.

The chain recombines TRBV6-1 with TRBJ2-1; tentatively, D is TRBD1 (5 bases). Germline CDR1 and CDR2: MNHNS and SASEGT. The CDR3 sequence is 13 residues long. V was trimmed by 3 bases and J by 4 bases, leaving 7 bases between them. The DNA of the CDR3 is TGTGCCAGCAGTGATCAGGGTTACAATGAGCAGTTCTTC. Residues: CASSDQGYNEQFF.

J is TRBJ1-1 and V is TRBV19; perhaps TRBD1 as D (5 bases). CDR1 is LNHDA, CDR2 SQIVND, per germline (reference sequence). The V gene lost 5 bases and the J gene lost 7 bases, with 17 bases spanning the gap. CDR3 length: 14 residues. CDR3 residues: CASSPGIRVGEAFF. CDR3 nucleotides: TGTGCCAGTAGTCCAGGGATCAGGGTGGGTGAAGCTTTCTTT.

The rearrangement joins TRBV30 to TRBJ2-5; D perhaps matches TRBD2 (6 bases). Germline CDR1 is GTSNPN and CDR2 is SVGIG (reference sequence). Trimming pared 3 bases from V and 2 bases from J, leaving 10 bases between. This CDR3 is 13 amino acids long. CDR3 DNA sequence: TGTGCCTGGAGCACCGGGAGACAAGAGACCCAGTACTTC. This sequence encodes CAWSTGRQETQYF.

The rearrangement links TRBV9 to TRBJ2-3; 10 bases match TRBD2. Germline values: CDR1 SGDLS, CDR2 YYNGEE. With 3 bases clipped from V and 2 bases from J, the junction kept 9 bases outside the gene matches. The CDR3 totals 17 residues. The chain's CDR3 is CASSGPGTSDATDTQYF. CDR3 bases: TGTGCCAGCAGCGGGCCCGGGACTAGCGACGCCACAGATACGCAGTATTTT.

This clone was recorded once. The chain employs TRBV6-1 and TRBJ1-4; no definite D call. With 3 bases removed from V and 3 bases from J, the gap between germline ends came to 11 bases. CDR1 is MNHNS, CDR2 SASEGT, per germline. The CDR3 extends over 15 amino acids. The CDR3 sequence is CASSDPWRANEKLFF. The CDR3 nucleotides read TGTGCCAGCAGTGACCCCTGGAGGGCTAATGAAAAACTGTTTTTT.

The chain recombines TRBV27 with TRBJ2-2; the match to TRBD2 covers 7 bases. This CDR3 contains 16 residues. The ends lost 3 bases at V and 6 bases at J; junction bases unmatched: 10. Germline V lookup: CDR1 MNHEY, CDR2 SMNVEV (reference sequence). The CDR3 loop reads CASSLSAGYGSGELFF. Here the CDR3 DNA reads TGTGCCAGCAGTTTGTCAGCGGGATACGGGTCCGGGGAGCTGTTTTTT.

The chain recombines TRBV6-5 with TRBJ1-2; TRBD1 aligns across 7 bases. Unmatched junction bases numbered 5, after V lost 6 bases and J lost 4 bases. Germline values: CDR1 MNHEY, CDR2 SVGAGI. There are 13 residues in the CDR3. In DNA form, the CDR3 reads TGTGCCAGCAGGGGGGGACAGTCCTATGGCTACACCTTC. It encodes CASRGGQSYGYTF.

This clone was observed once. CDR3 DNA sequence: TGCGCCAGCAGCTTGGGGGCCAGCCAGCCTGATAATTCACCCCTCCACTTT. Amino acids: CASSLGASQPDNSPLHF. The chain recombines TRBV5-1 with TRBJ1-6; D ambiguous. Germline CDR1 SGHRS, CDR2 YFSETQ. Between the trimmed V and J ends, which lost 0 bases and 5 bases, there was a span of 15 bases. CDR3 length: 17 amino acids. Complete variable domain (other parts from reference TRBV5-1 and TRBJ1-6): KAGVTQTPRYLIKTRGQQVTLSCSPISGHRSVSWYQQTPGQGLQFLFEYFSETQRNKGNFPGRFSGRQFSNSRSEMNVSTLELGDSALYLCASSLGASQPDNSPLHFGNGTRLTVT.

The V call is TRBV6-2 or TRBV6-3, the J call TRBJ1-5; no firm D call. V lost 3 bases to trimming and J lost 0 bases, with 12 bases between them. Germline loops: CDR1 MNHEY, CDR2 SVGEGT. The CDR3 is 16 residues long. The CDR3 region has the DNA TGTGCCAGCAGTTATGGCAGAACAGATAGCAATCAGCCCCAGCATTTT. Translation: CASSYGRTDSNQPQHF.